The table lists the clone carrying this TCR beta chain with many counts. Its matching antigen is unknown. Germline and junction disagree at one end, which may indicate a read error. The germline V gene has CDR1 SGHRS and CDR2 YFSETQ. This CDR3 spans 12 amino acids. Next came a second PCR, run for about 7 to 12 cycles, which used a sample-barcoded 5' primer along with a J-beta primer mix. TCRdb passed the 5' RACE reads through MiXCR, listing each CDR3 protein once. The data show fewer than 800,000 distinct CDR3 sequences, with about 21% seen just once and about 3.6% held by the top ten. Ranging in age from about 6 to 95, the donors were healthy Caucasian individuals from Russia. The data were obtained in a study of blood T cells in healthy people across ages. Study-wide findings and caveats: Older individuals had lower TCR beta diversity per million T cells (the decline was roughly linear).

The chain couples TRBV5-1 to TRBJ2-7; D call uncertain. This clonotype originated in a man in his 70s in good health. Material: blood. The CDR3 loop reads CASSLGRDEQYF. DNA for the CDR3: TGTGCCAGCAGCTTAGGAAGGGACGAGCAGTACTTC.